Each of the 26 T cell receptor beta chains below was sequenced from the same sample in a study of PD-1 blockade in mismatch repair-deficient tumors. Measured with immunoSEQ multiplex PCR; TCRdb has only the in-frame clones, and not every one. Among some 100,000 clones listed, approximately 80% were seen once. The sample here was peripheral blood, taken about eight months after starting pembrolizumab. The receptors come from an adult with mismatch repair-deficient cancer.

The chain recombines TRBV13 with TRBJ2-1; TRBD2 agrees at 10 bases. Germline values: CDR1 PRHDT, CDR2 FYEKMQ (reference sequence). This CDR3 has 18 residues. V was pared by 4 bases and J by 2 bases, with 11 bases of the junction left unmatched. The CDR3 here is CASSSLAGASKAYNEQFF. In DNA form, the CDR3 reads TGTGCCAGCAGCTCTCTAGCGGGAGCCAGTAAGGCCTACAATGAGCAGTTCTTC.

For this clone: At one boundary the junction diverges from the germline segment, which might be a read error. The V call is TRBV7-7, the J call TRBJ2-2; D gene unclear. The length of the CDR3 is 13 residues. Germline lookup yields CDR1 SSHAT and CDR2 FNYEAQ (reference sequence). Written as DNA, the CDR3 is TGTGCTAGCAGCCCCGGTGGTACCGGGGAGCTGTTTTTT. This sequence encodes CASSPGGTGELFF.

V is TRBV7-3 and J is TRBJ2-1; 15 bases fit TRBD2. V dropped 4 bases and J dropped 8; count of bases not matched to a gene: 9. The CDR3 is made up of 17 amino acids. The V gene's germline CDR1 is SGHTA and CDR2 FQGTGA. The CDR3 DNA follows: TGTGCCAGCAGCTCACGGACTAGCGGGAGGGGAGGCGATGAGCAGTTCTTC. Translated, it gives CASSSRTSGRGGDEQFF. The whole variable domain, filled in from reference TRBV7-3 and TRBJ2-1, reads GAGVSQTPSNKVTEKGKYVELRCDPISGHTALYWYRQSLGQGPEFLIYFQGTGAADDSGLPNDRFFAVRPEGSVSTLKIQRTERGDSAVYLCASSSRTSGRGGDEQFFGPGTRLTVL.

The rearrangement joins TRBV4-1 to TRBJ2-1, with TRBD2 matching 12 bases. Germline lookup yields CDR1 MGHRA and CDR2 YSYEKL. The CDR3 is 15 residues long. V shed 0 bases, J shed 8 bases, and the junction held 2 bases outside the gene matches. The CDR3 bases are TGCGCCAGCAGCCAAGAGACTAGCGGGAGTTATGAGCAGTTCTTC. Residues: CASSQETSGSYEQFF.

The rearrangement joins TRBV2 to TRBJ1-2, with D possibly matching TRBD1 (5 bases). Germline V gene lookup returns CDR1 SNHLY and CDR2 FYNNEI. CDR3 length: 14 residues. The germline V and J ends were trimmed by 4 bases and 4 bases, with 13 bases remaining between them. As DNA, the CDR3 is TGTGCCAGCAGTGGGTCCGGGACTGCCTATGGCTACACCTTC. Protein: CASSGSGTAYGYTF.

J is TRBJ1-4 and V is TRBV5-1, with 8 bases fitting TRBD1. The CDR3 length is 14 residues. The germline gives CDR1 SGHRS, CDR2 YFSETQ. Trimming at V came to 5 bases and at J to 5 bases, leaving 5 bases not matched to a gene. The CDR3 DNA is TGCGCCAGCAGATTACAGGGGGGGAATGAAAAACTGTTTTTT. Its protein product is CASRLQGGNEKLFF.

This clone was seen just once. The CDR3 is CAWSVSGTVGTEAFF. For the CDR3, the DNA is TGTGCCTGGAGTGTTTCGGGGACGGTCGGCACTGAAGCTTTCTTT. V usage is TRBV30 and J usage is TRBJ1-1; D perhaps matches TRBD1 (5 bases). V was trimmed by 0 bases and J by 4 bases, leaving 15 bases between them. Germline-derived CDR1 and CDR2 are GTSNPN and SVGIG (reference sequence). CDR3 length: 15 residues.

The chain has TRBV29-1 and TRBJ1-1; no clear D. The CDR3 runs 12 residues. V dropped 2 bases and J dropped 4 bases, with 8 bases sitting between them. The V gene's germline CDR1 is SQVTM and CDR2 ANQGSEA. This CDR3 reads CSVERKATEAFF. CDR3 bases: TGCAGCGTTGAACGGAAGGCCACTGAAGCTTTCTTT.

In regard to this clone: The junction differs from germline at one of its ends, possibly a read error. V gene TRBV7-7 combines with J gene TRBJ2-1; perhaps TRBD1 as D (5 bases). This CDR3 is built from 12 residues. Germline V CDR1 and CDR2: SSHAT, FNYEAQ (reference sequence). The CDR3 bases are TGTGCTAGCAGCATTCCAGGGAATGAGCAGTTCTTC. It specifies CASSIPGNEQFF.

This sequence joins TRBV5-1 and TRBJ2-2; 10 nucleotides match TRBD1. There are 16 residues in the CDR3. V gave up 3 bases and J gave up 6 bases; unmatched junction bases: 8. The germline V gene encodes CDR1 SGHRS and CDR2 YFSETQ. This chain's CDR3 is CASSSRTGGIAGELFF. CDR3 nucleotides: TGCGCCAGCAGCTCCCGGACAGGGGGTATTGCCGGGGAGCTGTTTTTT.

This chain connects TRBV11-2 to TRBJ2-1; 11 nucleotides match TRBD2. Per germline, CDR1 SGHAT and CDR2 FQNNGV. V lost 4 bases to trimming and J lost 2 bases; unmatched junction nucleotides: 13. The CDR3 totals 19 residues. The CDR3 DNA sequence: TGTGCCAGCAGCTACCACCCCGGGACTAGCGGCCTAACCTACAATGAGCAGTTCTTC. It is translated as CASSYHPGTSGLTYNEQFF.

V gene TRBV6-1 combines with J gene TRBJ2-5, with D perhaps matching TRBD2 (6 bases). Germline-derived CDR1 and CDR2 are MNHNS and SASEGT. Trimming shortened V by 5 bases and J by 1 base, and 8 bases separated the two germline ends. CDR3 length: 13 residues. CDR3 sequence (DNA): TGTGCCAGCAGTCGACTAGGCCAAGAGACCCAGTACTTC. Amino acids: CASSRLGQETQYF.

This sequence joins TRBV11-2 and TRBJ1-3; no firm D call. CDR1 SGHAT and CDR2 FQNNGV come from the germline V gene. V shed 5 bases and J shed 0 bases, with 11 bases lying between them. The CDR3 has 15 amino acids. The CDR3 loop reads CASSRSLSSGNTIYF. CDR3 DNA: TGTGCCAGCAGCCGAAGCCTGAGCTCTGGAAACACCATATATTTT.

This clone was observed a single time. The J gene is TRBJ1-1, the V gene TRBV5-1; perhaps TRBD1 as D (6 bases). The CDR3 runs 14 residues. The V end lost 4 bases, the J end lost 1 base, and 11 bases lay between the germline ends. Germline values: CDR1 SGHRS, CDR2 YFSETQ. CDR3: CASSEPQGNTEAFF. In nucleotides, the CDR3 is TGCGCCAGCAGCGAACCACAGGGGAACACTGAAGCTTTCTTT.

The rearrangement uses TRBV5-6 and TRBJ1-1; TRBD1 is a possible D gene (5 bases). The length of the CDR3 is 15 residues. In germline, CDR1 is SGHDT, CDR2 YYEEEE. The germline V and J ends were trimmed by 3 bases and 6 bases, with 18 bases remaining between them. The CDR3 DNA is TGTGCCAGCAGCTCATTAACGTCGGGGACCCCTGAAGCTTTCTTT. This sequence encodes CASSSLTSGTPEAFF.

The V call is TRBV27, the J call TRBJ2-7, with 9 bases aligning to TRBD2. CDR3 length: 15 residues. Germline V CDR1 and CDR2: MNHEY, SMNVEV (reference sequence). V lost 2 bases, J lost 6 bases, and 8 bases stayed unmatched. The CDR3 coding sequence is TGTGCCAGCAGTTTAAGTCCTAGCGGGAACGTCGAGCAGTACTTC. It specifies CASSLSPSGNVEQYF.

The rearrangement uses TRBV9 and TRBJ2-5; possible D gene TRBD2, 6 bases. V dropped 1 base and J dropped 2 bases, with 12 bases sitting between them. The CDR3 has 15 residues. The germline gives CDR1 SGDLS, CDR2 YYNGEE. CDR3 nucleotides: TGTGCCAGCAGCGTATATGCGGGGAATCAAGAGACCCAGTACTTC. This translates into CASSVYAGNQETQYF.

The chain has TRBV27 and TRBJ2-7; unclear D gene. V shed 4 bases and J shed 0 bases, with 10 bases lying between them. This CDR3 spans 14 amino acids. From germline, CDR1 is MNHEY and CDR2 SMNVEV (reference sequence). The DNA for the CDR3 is TGTGCCAGCAGTTCCCCTTCGAGCTCCTACGAGCAGTACTTC. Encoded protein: CASSSPSSSYEQYF.

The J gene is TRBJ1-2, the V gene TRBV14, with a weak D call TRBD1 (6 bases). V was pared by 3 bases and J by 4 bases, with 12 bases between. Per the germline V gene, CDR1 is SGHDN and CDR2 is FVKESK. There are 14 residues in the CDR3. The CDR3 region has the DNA TGTGCCAGCAGCCACCACACAGGGTCCTATGGCTACACCTTC. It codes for CASSHHTGSYGYTF.

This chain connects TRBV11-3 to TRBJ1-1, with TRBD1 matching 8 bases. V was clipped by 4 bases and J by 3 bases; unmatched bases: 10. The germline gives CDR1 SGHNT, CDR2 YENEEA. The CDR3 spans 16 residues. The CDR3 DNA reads TGTGCCAGCAGCTCGCCTCTGGACAGGGCGGACACTGAAGCTTTCTTT. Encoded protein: CASSSPLDRADTEAFF. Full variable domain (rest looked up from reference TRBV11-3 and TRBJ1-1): EAGVVQSPRYKIIEKKQPVAFWCNPISGHNTLYWYLQNLGQGPELLIRYENEEAVDDSQLPKDRFSAERLKGVDSTLKIQPAELGDSAVYLCASSSPLDRADTEAFFGQGTRLTVV.

The CDR3: CAWSEAGTHGGYTF. The CDR3 DNA reads as TGTGCCTGGAGTGAAGCCGGGACCCATGGAGGCTACACCTTC. V usage is TRBV30 and J usage is TRBJ1-2; tentative D call: TRBD1 (5 bases). The V gene's germline CDR1 is GTSNPN and CDR2 SVGIG (reference sequence). This CDR3 contains 14 residues. V dropped 1 base and J dropped 8 bases, with 17 bases sitting between them.

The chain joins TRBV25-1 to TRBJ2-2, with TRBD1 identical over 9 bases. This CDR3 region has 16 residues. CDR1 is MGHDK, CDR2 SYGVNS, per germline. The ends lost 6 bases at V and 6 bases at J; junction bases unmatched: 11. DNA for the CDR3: TGTGCCAGCAGCTCGAGCCCACAGGGGGCGGCCGGGGAGCTGTTTTTT. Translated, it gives CASSSSPQGAAGELFF.

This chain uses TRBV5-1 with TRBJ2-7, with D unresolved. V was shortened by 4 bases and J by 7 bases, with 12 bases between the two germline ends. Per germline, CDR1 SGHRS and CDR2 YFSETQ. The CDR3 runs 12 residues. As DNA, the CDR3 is TGCGCCAGCAGCGTTTCCGGATGGGAGCAGTACTTC. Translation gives CASSVSGWEQYF.

DNA for the CDR3: TGTGCCAGCATCCTAGAGGGGCGGACGAACACTGAAGCTTTCTTT. It is translated as CASILEGRTNTEAFF. V and J are TRBV28 and TRBJ1-1; D might be TRBD1 (5 bases). V was trimmed by 7 bases and J by 1 base, leaving 16 bases between them. There are 15 residues in the CDR3. CDR1 is MDHEN, CDR2 SYDVKM, per germline.

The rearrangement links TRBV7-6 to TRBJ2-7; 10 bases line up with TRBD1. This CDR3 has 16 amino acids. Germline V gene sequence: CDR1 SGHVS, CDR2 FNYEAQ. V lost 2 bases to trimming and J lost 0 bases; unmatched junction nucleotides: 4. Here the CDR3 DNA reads TGTGCCAGCAGCTTACGTGGGACAGGGGACTCCTACGAGCAGTACTTC. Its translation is CASSLRGTGDSYEQYF.

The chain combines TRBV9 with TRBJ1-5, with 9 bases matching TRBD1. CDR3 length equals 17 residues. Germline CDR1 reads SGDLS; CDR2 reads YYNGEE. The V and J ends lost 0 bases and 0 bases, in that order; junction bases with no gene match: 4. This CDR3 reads CASSVGDRVYSNQPQHF. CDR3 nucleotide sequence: TGTGCCAGCAGCGTAGGGGACAGGGTTTATAGCAATCAGCCCCAGCATTTT.